These 27 T cell receptor beta chains share one sample of origin, sequenced in a study of vaccination effects on CD4 cells after COVID-19. When roughly eleven days of culture had elapsed, CD4+ T cells were isolated. The data were produced by immunoSEQ multiplex PCR, yet TCRdb's version contains in-frame clones alone and is incomplete. The data hold fewer than 40,000 clones, with approximately 63% observed a single time. What these receptors recognize is not known. The source was CD4+ T cells from PBMCs cultured without peptide, collected before COVID-19 vaccination. Receptors were obtained from a human donor who received a COVID-19 vaccine.

The rearrangement uses TRBV29-1 and TRBJ2-1, with unresolved D. The length of the CDR3 is 14 residues. The germline V gene encodes CDR1 SQVTM and CDR2 ANQGSEA. The germline V and J ends were trimmed by 4 bases and 0 bases, with 10 bases remaining between them. CDR3 nucleotides: TGCAGCGTTGTCTTGAGGAACTCCTACAATGAGCAGTTCTTC. It codes for CSVVLRNSYNEQFF.

This clone was found a few times. The V call is TRBV3-1 (or the pseudogene TRBV3-2), the J call TRBJ1-2; D might be TRBD1 (5 bases). The V gene's germline CDR1 is LGHDT and CDR2 YNNKEL (reference sequence). V shed 0 bases and J shed 6 bases, with 20 bases lying between them. The CDR3 contains 17 residues. CDR3 protein: CASSQDRPPRAGNGYTF. CDR3 nucleotides: TGTGCCAGCAGCCAAGATAGGCCCCCTCGGGCAGGGAATGGCTACACCTTC.

This clone was seen a few times. This chain connects TRBV20-1 to TRBJ1-2, with D uncertain. The ends were cut back, 3 bases at V and 6 bases at J, with 11 bases in the middle. The germline CDR1 and CDR2 sequences are DFQATT and SNEGSKA (reference sequence). CDR3 length: 12 amino acids. CDR3 loop: CSASTMGDGYTF. As DNA, the CDR3 is TGCAGTGCTAGTACTATGGGAGATGGCTACACCTTC.

The chain couples TRBV6-5 to TRBJ2-7; possibly TRBD1 for D (6 bases). With 2 bases removed from V and 3 bases from J, the gap between germline ends came to 11 bases. The CDR3 covers 14 residues. CDR1 MNHEY and CDR2 SVGAGI come from the germline V gene. DNA for the CDR3: TGTGCCAGCAGTTACCGGGACACGAACTACGAGCAGTACTTC. The encoded protein is CASSYRDTNYEQYF.

The chain carries TRBV14 and TRBJ2-1; 9 bases agree with TRBD1. This CDR3 spans 17 amino acids. Germline lookup yields CDR1 SGHDN and CDR2 FVKESK. V trimming: 4 bases; J trimming: 2 bases; junction bases outside the gene matches: 9. CDR3 in DNA: TGTGCCAGCAGCCCGGTTCGTTGGACAGGGGCCTACAATGAGCAGTTCTTC. Translated, it gives CASSPVRWTGAYNEQFF.

V usage is TRBV12-3 or TRBV12-4 and J usage is TRBJ2-3; TRBD1 might be the D (7 bases). V lost 11 bases to trimming and J lost 4 bases, with 16 bases between them. The CDR3 runs 13 residues. The CDR3 protein is CASGGTGADTQYF. CDR3 sequence (DNA): TGTGCCTCAGGGGGGACTGGCGCAGATACGCAGTATTTT.

The chain recombines TRBV5-1 with TRBJ1-6; TRBD1 is a possible D gene (5 bases). This CDR3 has 17 residues. CDR1 is SGHRS, CDR2 YFSETQ, per germline. Deletions cut 1 base from V and 5 bases from J, with 16 bases between. CDR3 DNA: TGCGCCAGCAGCTTGACCCAGGGTTTTTGGAATAATTCACCCCTCCACTTT. This codes for CASSLTQGFWNNSPLHF.

This clone was detected only a few times. The chain joins TRBV5-8 to TRBJ2-5; a weak D match, TRBD2 (6 bases). CDR3 length: 15 amino acids. Germline CDR1 and CDR2: SGHTS and YDEGEE. V dropped 2 bases and J dropped 2 bases, with 13 bases sitting between them. CDR3 protein: CASSFGRGMQETQYF. The CDR3 DNA follows: TGTGCCAGCAGCTTTGGCCGGGGGATGCAAGAGACCCAGTACTTC.

There are a few counts of this clone. CDR3 loop: CASSQDTGLAGREQYF. The CDR3 DNA reads TGTGCCAGCAGCCAAGATACGGGACTAGCGGGACGCGAGCAGTACTTC. The chain joins TRBV3-1 (or the pseudogene TRBV3-2) to TRBJ2-7, with TRBD2 matching 13 bases. Germline V CDR1 and CDR2: LGHDT, YNNKEL (reference sequence). Germline trimming cut 0 bases from V and 6 bases from J; bases unmatched to any gene: 5. The CDR3 sequence is 16 residues long.

CDR3 coding DNA: TGTGCCAGCAGGGGACTTAACTATGGCTACACCTTC. Translation gives CASRGLNYGYTF. The chain recombines TRBV12-3 or TRBV12-4 with TRBJ1-2; D possibly corresponds to TRBD1 (5 bases). The CDR3 runs 12 residues. V lost 6 bases to trimming and J lost 1 base, with 6 bases between them.

This CDR3 is CASSSKDGYTEAFF. CDR3 DNA sequence: TGTGCCAGCAGCTCCAAGGACGGATACACTGAAGCTTTCTTT. The chain recombines TRBV5-4 with TRBJ1-1, with D hard to call. Between the trimmed V and J ends, which lost 3 bases and 3 bases, there was a span of 12 bases. The CDR3 spans 14 residues. Germline CDR1 and CDR2: SGHNT and YYREEE (reference sequence).

The chain has TRBV9 and TRBJ1-4; 9 nucleotides agree with TRBD1. The CDR3 sequence is 16 residues long. J was trimmed by 7 bases and V by 0 bases; bases with no gene match: 7. CDR1 and CDR2 (germline): SGDLS, YYNGEE. The chain's CDR3 is CASSVGSTGGIEKLFF. CDR3 DNA: TGTGCCAGCAGCGTAGGTTCAACAGGGGGCATTGAAAAACTGTTTTTT.

There are a few counts of this clone. The rearrangement joins TRBV18 to TRBJ2-2, with 12 bases that match TRBD2. V trimming: 4 bases; J trimming: 6 bases; junction bases outside the gene matches: 6. Germline CDR1 reads KGHSH; CDR2 reads LQKENI. There are 16 residues in the CDR3. CDR3 nucleotide sequence: TGTGCCAGCTCACGACGGACTAGCGGGACGGCCGGGGAGCTGTTTTTT. Protein product: CASSRRTSGTAGELFF.

The J gene is TRBJ2-7, the V gene TRBV6-5; D perhaps matches TRBD2 (5 bases). V shed 6 bases and J shed 3 bases, with 15 bases lying between them. CDR3 length equals 14 residues. Germline-derived CDR1 and CDR2 are MNHEY and SVGAGI. CDR3 protein: CASSEGLVGYEQYF. The CDR3 DNA reads as TGTGCCAGCAGCGAGGGCCTCGTCGGCTACGAGCAGTACTTC.

The chain uses TRBV5-5 and TRBJ1-5; unclear D gene. Germline loops: CDR1 SGHKS, CDR2 YYEKEE (reference sequence). The CDR3 sequence is 15 residues long. The V and J ends lost 1 base and 4 bases respectively, with 12 bases between them. The CDR3 DNA sequence: TGTGCCAGCAGCTTGATTTATCGGGGTAATCAGCCCCAGCATTTT. This gives the protein CASSLIYRGNQPQHF.

The chain links TRBV19 to TRBJ2-1; D is unresolved. The CDR3 runs 16 residues. Deletions cut 8 bases from V and 0 bases from J, with 17 bases between. Germline V gene lookup returns CDR1 LNHDA and CDR2 SQIVND (reference sequence). CDR3 region: CASRGPSLSSYNEQFF. CDR3 in DNA: TGTGCCAGTCGCGGACCGTCCCTGAGCTCCTACAATGAGCAGTTCTTC.

The J gene is TRBJ2-7, the V gene TRBV27, with 7 bases lining up with TRBD1. CDR1 MNHEY and CDR2 SMNVEV come from the germline V gene (reference sequence). This CDR3 has 15 amino acids. J was trimmed by 0 bases and V by 4 bases; bases with no gene match: 6. The CDR3 is CASSSRQGPSYEQYF. The CDR3 DNA sequence: TGTGCCAGCAGTTCACGACAGGGTCCCTCCTACGAGCAGTACTTC.

The chain combines TRBV29-1 with TRBJ1-1; maybe TRBD1 (5 bases). Trimming removed 3 bases from V and 0 bases from J, with 8 bases in between. The CDR3 sequence is 13 residues long. Germline CDR1 and CDR2: SQVTM and ANQGSEA. The CDR3 spells CSVDDSLNTEAFF. In DNA form, the CDR3 reads TGCAGCGTTGATGACAGCCTGAACACTGAAGCTTTCTTT.

This clone was observed once. The gene calls are TRBV4-1 and TRBJ1-1; 9 nucleotides line up with TRBD1. Germline V gene lookup returns CDR1 MGHRA and CDR2 YSYEKL. The CDR3 consists of 15 residues. Trimming took 4 bases from V and 4 from J; bases not matched to a gene: 7. The CDR3 spells CASSLFLGQGTEAFF. In DNA, the CDR3 is TGCGCCAGCAGCCTGTTCCTGGGACAGGGCACTGAAGCTTTCTTT.

The rearrangement uses TRBV6-5 and TRBJ2-1; D is ambiguous. The V end was cut by 4 bases, the J end by 6 bases, with 13 bases between. From germline, CDR1 is MNHEY and CDR2 SVGAGI. The CDR3 has 14 residues. The CDR3: CASSSHGGFNEQFF. CDR3 sequence (DNA): TGTGCCAGCAGTTCGCACGGCGGATTCAATGAGCAGTTCTTC.

The genes are TRBV2 and TRBJ2-5, with a possible D match to TRBD2 (5 bases). CDR1 SNHLY and CDR2 FYNNEI come from the germline V gene. The V gene lost 4 bases and the J gene lost 2 bases, with 8 bases spanning the gap. This CDR3 region has 13 residues. CDR3 sequence reads: CASSGPGQETQYF. In DNA form, the CDR3 reads TGTGCCAGCAGTGGACCGGGACAAGAGACCCAGTACTTC. The full variable domain, rest sourced from reference TRBV2 and TRBJ2-5, is EPEVTQTPSHQVTQMGQEVILRCVPISNHLYFYWYRQILGQKVEFLVSFYNNEISEKSEIFDDQFSVERPDGSNFTLKIRSTKLEDSAMYFCASSGPGQETQYFGPGTRLLVL.

The chain couples TRBV6-5 to TRBJ1-1; D gene unclear. There are 14 residues in the CDR3. Germline lookup yields CDR1 MNHEY and CDR2 SVGAGI. Trimming left V 5 bases short and J 4 bases short, with 14 bases between. The CDR3 protein is CASSPSTQTTEAFF. CDR3 sequence (DNA): TGTGCCAGCAGTCCCTCGACCCAGACCACTGAAGCTTTCTTT.

J is TRBJ1-6 and V is TRBV10-2, with TRBD1 as a possible D gene (5 bases). This CDR3 has 18 residues. V gave up 0 bases and J gave up 0 bases, with 12 bases separating them. Germline lookup yields CDR1 WSHSY and CDR2 SAAADI. CDR3 region: CASSESGRFSSYNSPLHF. The CDR3 bases are TGCGCCAGCAGTGAGTCGGGACGTTTTAGCTCCTATAATTCACCCCTCCACTTT.

The genes are TRBV7-2 and TRBJ2-1; no firm D call. Germline V gene sequence: CDR1 SGHTA, CDR2 FQGNSA. V dropped 5 bases and J dropped 8 bases, with 10 bases sitting between them. The CDR3 consists of 12 residues. The CDR3 bases are TGTGCCAGCAGCCGTTACCGGGATGAGCAGTTCTTC. This codes for CASSRYRDEQFF.

The V call is TRBV25-1, the J call TRBJ1-1, with 10 nucleotides matching TRBD1. The V segment lost 3 bases and the J segment 6 bases; nucleotides outside the gene matches: 7. This CDR3 contains 15 residues. CDR1 and CDR2 (germline): MGHDK, SYGVNS. In nucleotides, the CDR3 is TGTGCCAGCAGTGACCTGCCCGACAGGGGGCCTGAAGCTTTCTTT. Protein sequence: CASSDLPDRGPEAFF. Complete variable domain (other parts from reference TRBV25-1 and TRBJ1-1): EADIYQTPRYLVIGTGKKITLECSQTMGHDKMYWYQQDPGMELHLIHYSYGVNSTEKGDLSSESTVSRIRTEHFPLTLESARPSHTSQYLCASSDLPDRGPEAFFGQGTRLTVV.

The gene calls are TRBV18 and TRBJ1-1; TRBD1 might be the D (6 bases). The CDR3 length is 14 residues. Germline values: CDR1 KGHSH, CDR2 LQKENI. V was clipped by 3 bases and J by 1 base, with 9 bases between them. The CDR3 DNA reads TGTGCCAGCTCACCCAAGGACAGGAACACTGAAGCTTTCTTT. Amino acid sequence: CASSPKDRNTEAFF.

The chain employs TRBV5-1 and TRBJ1-1; 7 bases are shared with TRBD1. The germline gives CDR1 SGHRS, CDR2 YFSETQ. The CDR3 is 15 residues long. V lost 0 bases to trimming and J lost 2 bases; unmatched junction nucleotides: 4. In nucleotides, the CDR3 is TGCGCCAGCAGCTTGGTGGTAGGGGGCAACACTGAAGCTTTCTTT. Amino acids: CASSLVVGGNTEAFF.